This is a list of T cell receptor beta chains from one sample in a study of blood T cell repertoires in COVID-19. Assay: immunoSEQ multiplex PCR; the TCRdb copy retains only in-frame clones and omits some. The sample carries hundreds of thousands of clones, around nine tenths recorded once. Sequencing input: PBMCs or T cells enriched from blood (not recorded which). The receptors come from a woman younger than 35 who had been exposed to COVID-19. The CDR3 runs from the conserved cysteine through the conserved F or W. The D gene is left open where the match is weak. Only part of the rows carry a size: once, few, many, or a class if the clone is expanded.

NA | TRBJ1-1 | few | TRBV24-1 | CATAPRGVTEAFF | TGTGCCACCGCCCCTCGTGGAGTCACTGAAGCTTTCTTT
TRBD2 | TRBJ2-2 | NA | TRBV6-5 | CASSLTSGFPGELFF | TGTGCCAGCAGTTTGACTAGCGGGTTCCCCGGGGAGCTGTTTTTT
TRBD1 | TRBJ2-7 | NA | TRBV19 | CASSRGTAEQYF | TGTGCCAGTAGTCGAGGGACAGCCGAGCAGTACTTC
TRBD2 | TRBJ2-1 | NA | TRBV19 | CASRIGASGAYNEQFF | TGTGCCAGTAGGATTGGGGCTAGCGGGGCGTACAATGAGCAGTTCTTC
TRBD2 | TRBJ2-5 | NA | TRBV9 | CASSVNRISGDQETQYF | TGTGCCAGCAGCGTAAATCGGATTAGCGGGGACCAAGAGACCCAGTACTTC
TRBD1 | TRBJ1-2 | NA | TRBV19 | CASSPTGDYGYTF | TGTGCCAGTAGCCCGACAGGGGACTATGGCTACACCTTC
NA | TRBJ2-7 | NA | TRBV12-3/TRBV12-4 | CASSYGLSYEQYF | TGTGCCAGCAGTTATGGACTGTCCTACGAGCAGTACTTC
TRBD2 | TRBJ2-1 | NA | TRBV7-9 | CASGAGGPPEQFF | TGTGCCAGCGGGGCGGGAGGACCGCCCGAGCAGTTCTTC
NA | TRBJ2-7 | NA | TRBV6-2/TRBV6-3 | CASSYVGAEQYF | TGTGCCAGCAGTTACGTAGGGGCCGAGCAGTACTTC
TRBD1 | TRBJ2-7 | NA | TRBV10-3 | CAISELGTGVYEQYF | TGTGCCATCAGTGAGTTGGGGACAGGGGTCTACGAGCAGTACTTC
NA | TRBJ2-5 | NA | TRBV9 | CASSVSAGVETQYF | TGTGCCAGCAGCGTATCTGCAGGGGTAGAGACCCAGTACTTC
NA | TRBJ1-2 | NA | TRBV18 | CASSPLSEVDYGYTF | TGTGCCAGCTCACCTCTTTCGGAGGTGGACTATGGCTACACCTTC
TRBD1 | TRBJ1-2 | NA | TRBV7-2 | CASSAKQGARDYGYTF | TGTGCCAGCAGCGCCAAACAGGGGGCGAGGGACTATGGCTACACCTTC
TRBD2 | TRBJ2-1 | NA | TRBV5-4 | CATTTSGAVSYNEQFF | TGTGCCACCACGACTAGCGGGGCTGTCTCCTACAATGAGCAGTTCTTC
TRBD1 | TRBJ1-6 | once | TRBV4-1 | CASSQISSGGSSYNSPLHF | TGCGCCAGCAGCCAAATCAGCTCAGGGGGGAGCTCCTATAATTCACCCCTCCACTTT
TRBD1 | TRBJ2-3 | few | TRBV28 | CASRPPRGNTDTQYF | TGTGCCAGCAGACCCCCCAGGGGGAACACAGATACGCAGTATTTT
TRBD1 | TRBJ1-1 | NA | TRBV5-8 | CASSLAGTGSTEAFF | TGTGCCAGCAGCTTGGCCGGGACAGGAAGCACTGAAGCTTTCTTT
NA | TRBJ1-2 | few | TRBV21-1 | CASRHHGHYGYTF | TGTGCCAGCAGACATCATGGGCACTATGGCTACACCTTC
NA | TRBJ1-5 | NA | TRBV28 | CASSLPGSSRPQHF | TGTGCCAGCAGTTTACCGGGGTCCTCCCGGCCCCAGCATTTT
NA | TRBJ1-3 | NA | TRBV3-1/TRBV3-2 | CASSPERSTIYF | TGTGCCAGCAGCCCGGAGAGATCGACCATATATTTT
TRBD2 | TRBJ2-1 | NA | TRBV7-3 | CASSDGLAGAYNEQFF | TGTGCCAGCAGCGACGGACTAGCGGGGGCCTACAATGAGCAGTTCTTC
NA | TRBJ2-1 | NA | TRBV5-6 | CASSLGGGEQFF | TGTGCCAGCAGCCTGGGGGGAGGCGAGCAGTTCTTC
NA | TRBJ2-7 | few | TRBV29-1 | CSGRTPTYEQYF | TGCAGCGGGAGAACCCCCACCTACGAGCAGTACTTC
TRBD1 | TRBJ1-3 | NA | TRBV13 | CASSLAPGQGNTIYF | TGTGCCAGCAGCTTAGCCCCGGGACAGGGAAACACCATATATTTT
NA | TRBJ1-5 | few | TRBV7-9 | CASSLGGDQPQHF | TGTGCCAGCAGCTTAGGGGGGGATCAGCCCCAGCATTTT
NA | TRBJ2-1 | NA | TRBV7-2 | CASSLALPNEQFF | TGTGCCAGCAGCTTAGCACTCCCCAATGAGCAGTTCTTC
TRBD2 | TRBJ2-1 | NA | TRBV19 | CASQERGSSYNEQFF | TGTGCCAGTCAAGAGCGGGGGAGCTCCTACAATGAGCAGTTCTTC
TRBD2 | TRBJ2-7 | NA | TRBV4-2 | CASSQDEQRGSYEQYF | TGTGCCAGCAGCCAAGATGAACAGCGGGGGTCCTACGAGCAGTACTTC
TRBD1 | TRBJ1-5 | NA | TRBV7-9 | CASPKGGQGTQPQHF | TGTGCCAGCCCAAAAGGGGGACAGGGCACCCAGCCCCAGCATTTT
TRBD1 | TRBJ2-1 | NA | TRBV18 | CASSPWDSSYNEQFF | TGTGCCAGCTCACCATGGGACAGCTCCTACAATGAGCAGTTCTTC
TRBD2 | TRBJ2-1 | NA | TRBV6-6 | CASSYELAGANEQFF | TGTGCCAGCAGTTACGAACTAGCGGGAGCCAATGAGCAGTTCTTC
TRBD2 | TRBJ2-5 | NA | TRBV9 | CASSVIAGETQYF | TGTGCCAGCAGCGTAATAGCGGGGGAGACCCAGTACTTC
TRBD1 | TRBJ2-7 | few | TRBV11-2 | CASSLVTGSSYEQYF | TGTGCCAGCAGCTTAGTGACAGGGAGCTCCTACGAGCAGTACTTC
NA | TRBJ1-2 | NA | TRBV6-1 | CASSEDPNINYGYTF | TGTGCCAGCAGTGAAGATCCTAATATTAACTATGGCTACACCTTC
TRBD1 | TRBJ1-5 | NA | TRBV27 | CASSLSPTGSAQHF | TGTGCCAGCAGTTTATCTCCGACAGGGTCTGCCCAGCATTTT
NA | TRBJ1-6 | NA | TRBV7-2 | CASSLGTVPNSPLHF | TGTGCCAGCAGCTTAGGGACAGTCCCTAATTCACCCCTCCACTTT
NA | TRBJ2-5 | NA | TRBV25-1 | CASSLWGDSQETQYF | TGTGCCAGCAGTCTTTGGGGGGACTCCCAAGAGACCCAGTACTTC
TRBD2 | TRBJ2-7 | NA | TRBV5-1 | CASSLVAGGPGEQYF | TGCGCCAGCAGCTTGGTGGCGGGAGGGCCGGGCGAGCAGTACTTC
TRBD1 | TRBJ2-7 | once | TRBV7-9 | CASSLVGQSYEQYF | TGTGCCAGCAGCTTAGTGGGACAGTCCTACGAGCAGTACTTC
NA | TRBJ1-1 | few | TRBV19 | CASSNLAAHQTPDRIF | TGTGCCAGTAGTAACCTTGCCGCCCATCAAACCCCTGACAGAATCTTT
TRBD1 | TRBJ1-1 | NA | TRBV27 | CASSLGGTGGMKAFF | TGTGCCAGCAGTTTAGGTGGGACAGGGGGCATGAAAGCTTTCTTT
TRBD1 | TRBJ1-6 | NA | TRBV6-5 | CASTRTGRNSPLHF | TGTGCCAGCACTAGGACAGGGCGCAATTCACCCCTCCACTTT
NA | TRBJ1-4 | NA | TRBV5-1 | CASSGGLTTNEKLFF | TGCGCCAGCAGCGGCGGACTGACAACTAATGAAAAACTGTTTTTT
NA | TRBJ1-5 | NA | TRBV28 | CASSLAQLQPQHF | TGTGCCAGCAGTTTAGCACAGCTACAGCCCCAGCATTTT
NA | TRBJ1-3 | NA | TRBV5-1 | CASSLVPGTSGNTIYF | TGCGCCAGCAGCTTGGTGCCAGGGACATCCGGAAACACCATATATTTT
NA | TRBJ1-4 | NA | TRBV9 | CASSVGGGPNEKLFF | TGTGCCAGCAGCGTTGGGGGGGGCCCAAATGAAAAACTGTTTTTT
TRBD2 | TRBJ2-5 | NA | TRBV9 | CASSVVAGSQETQYF | TGTGCCAGCAGCGTAGTAGCGGGATCCCAAGAGACCCAGTACTTC
NA | TRBJ1-2 | NA | TRBV21-1 | CASSKEEGVAENGYTF | TGTGCCAGCAGCAAAGAAGAGGGGGTGGCGGAAAATGGCTACACCTTC
NA | TRBJ2-5 | NA | TRBV6-1 | CASSEGGIPETQYF | TGTGCCAGCAGTGAAGGAGGTATACCGGAGACCCAGTACTTC
NA | TRBJ2-1 | few | TRBV14 | CASRGIDNEQFF | TGTGCCAGCAGGGGCATTGACAATGAGCAGTTCTTC
NA | TRBJ2-1 | NA | TRBV5-6 | CASSLRGLSSEQFF | TGTGCCAGCAGCTTGAGGGGTTTGAGCTCTGAGCAGTTCTTC
NA | TRBJ1-2 | once | TRBV6-5 | CASSYSIGRGGGYTF | TGTGCCAGCAGTTACTCGATAGGTCGGGGGGGCGGCTACACCTTC
TRBD2 | TRBJ2-5 | NA | TRBV29-1 | CSVAGGRQETQYF | TGCAGCGTTGCGGGGGGGAGGCAAGAGACCCAGTACTTC
NA | TRBJ2-7 | NA | TRBV19 | CASSWTAGTSYEQYF | TGTGCCAGTAGTTGGACCGCCGGGACTTCCTACGAGCAGTACTTC